Listed below are T cell receptor beta chains from one sample, sequenced in a study of CD8 T cells in Susac syndrome. MiXCR, run by TCRdb on the immunoSEQ multiplex PCR reads, gives a single entry per CDR3 protein. The table includes some 200,000 distinct CDR3 sequences, roughly 90% detected once. Sequenced material: CD4+ T cells from PBMCs. The receptors derive from a human donor with Susac syndrome. CDR3s include the opening cysteine and the closing phenylalanine or tryptophan. D genes are given only for firm matches. Size values are once, few and many counts, or a class for expanded clones, and some rows have none.

TRBJ2-1	-	-	TRBV7-3	TGTGCCAGCAGCTTGTCCCACCGGGATGAGCAGTTCTTC	CASSLSHRDEQFF
TRBJ2-1	-	-	TRBV5-1	TGCGCCAGCAGCCCCCAGGTACAAGCCTACAATGAGCAGTTCTTC	CASSPQVQAYNEQFF
TRBJ1-2	-	-	TRBV2	TGTGCCAGCAGTGCAGGGAGAACTAACTATGGCTACACCTTC	CASSAGRTNYGYTF
TRBJ1-1	-	-	TRBV27	TGTGCCAGCAGTCTCGACAGTAACACTGAAGCTTTCTTT	CASSLDSNTEAFF
TRBJ2-7	TRBD2	-	TRBV5-1	TGCGCCAGCAGCTTGGGATCTCTAGCGGGAGCATCGGGATCCCGCCACGAGCAGTACTTC	CASSLGSLAGASGSRHEQYF
TRBJ2-1	TRBD2	-	TRBV5-1	TGCGCCAGCAGCTGGGGGGCTAGCGGGGCCGCTAGCTCCTACAATGAGCAGTTCTTC	CASSWGASGAASSYNEQFF
TRBJ2-2	TRBD1	-	TRBV5-5	TGTGCCAGCAGCTGGGACAGGGCCAGCGGGGAGCTGTTTTTT	CASSWDRASGELFF
TRBJ2-1	TRBD2	-	TRBV12-3/TRBV12-4	TGTGCCAGCAGCAGTCAGCGGGGGCTGGATGAGCAGTTCTTC	CASSSQRGLDEQFF
TRBJ2-1	-	-	TRBV6-6	TGTGCCAGCAGTTACTCTGGGGGTACCTACAATGAGCAGTTCTTC	CASSYSGGTYNEQFF
TRBJ2-1	TRBD2	once	TRBV3-1	TGTGCCAGCAGCCAAGTGCTAGCGGGGGTCTGGGGGATTGAGCAGTTCTTC	CASSQVLAGVWGIEQFF
TRBJ1-1	-	-	TRBV12-3/TRBV12-4	TGTGCCAGCAGTGATTATGCAGTCGGTGAAGCTTTCTTT	CASSDYAVGEAFF
TRBJ2-1	TRBD2	-	TRBV4-1	TGCGCCAGCAGCCAAGGTCTAGCGGGATCCTACAATGAGCAGTTCTTC	CASSQGLAGSYNEQFF
TRBJ2-3	TRBD1	-	TRBV20-1	TGCAGTGCCAGAATCGCGGACAGGGCCACAGATACGCAGTATTTT	CSARIADRATDTQYF
TRBJ2-3	TRBD2	-	TRBV5-1	TGCGCCAGCAGCCCAAAGACTAGCGGCAACGGGACAGATACGCAGTATTTT	CASSPKTSGNGTDTQYF
TRBJ1-1	-	-	TRBV2	TGTGCCAGCATTGGGGACGGTGGCACTGAAGCTTTCTTT	CASIGDGGTEAFF
TRBJ1-2	-	-	TRBV28	TGTGCCAGCAGCTCGACGACTAACTATGGCTACACCTTC	CASSSTTNYGYTF
TRBJ1-6	TRBD1	-	TRBV3-1	TGTGCCAGCAGCCAGAGAGGTACCGGGACAGCATATTCACCCCTCCACTTT	CASSQRGTGTAYSPLHF
TRBJ1-1	-	-	TRBV6-5	TGTGCCAGCAGCAGAGGGGGGGCGGGGGAGGCTGAAGCTTTCTTT	CASSRGGAGEAEAFF
TRBJ2-1	TRBD2	once	TRBV5-4	TGTGCCAGCAGCTTAGCGGGAGTTTATGAGCAGTTCTTC	CASSLAGVYEQFF
TRBJ1-1	TRBD1	-	TRBV6-2/TRBV6-3	TGTGCCAGCAGAAGCGAACAGGGGGCAAATGAAGCTTTCTTT	CASRSEQGANEAFF
TRBJ2-3	-	-	TRBV9	TGTGCCAGCAGCGTAGGCTCAAGTTTAGTCCTCCCAGATACGCAGTATTTT	CASSVGSSLVLPDTQYF
TRBJ2-7	-	-	TRBV5-1	TGCGCCAGCAGCTTGGAACAGGGTCTATACGAGCAGTACTTC	CASSLEQGLYEQYF
TRBJ2-1	TRBD2	-	TRBV2	TGTGCCAGCATCACCGGGACTAGCTACAATGAGCAGTTCTTC	CASITGTSYNEQFF
TRBJ2-3	-	-	TRBV29-1	TGCAGCGTCAGCAGGAGGCCTAGCACAGATACGCAGTATTTT	CSVSRRPSTDTQYF
TRBJ1-5	-	-	TRBV29-1	TGCAGCGCCGCAAGCGCGGACAATCAGCCCCAGCATTTT	CSAASADNQPQHF
TRBJ2-7	-	-	TRBV15	TGTGCCACCAGCAGAGAGCAGGGCTACGAGCAGTACTTC	CATSREQGYEQYF
TRBJ1-6	-	-	TRBV3-1	TGTGCCACCGCTGGGGGGTTATCTAATTCACCCCTCCACTTT	CATAGGLSNSPLHF
TRBJ2-7	TRBD2	-	TRBV28	TGTGCCAGCACCGTTAGGACTAGCGGGAGGATCAACGAGCAGTACTTC	CASTVRTSGRINEQYF
TRBJ2-5	-	-	TRBV27	TGTGCCAGCAGTTTAGATACAGCAACCCAAGAGACCCAGTACTTC	CASSLDTATQETQYF
TRBJ2-1	-	-	TRBV6-5	TGTGCCAGCATGCTTCGGGGGAGTAACAATGAGCAGTTCTTC	CASMLRGSNNEQFF
TRBJ2-5	-	-	TRBV9	TGTGCCAGCAGCGTAGGGCAGGGGCAAGAGACCCAGTACTTC	CASSVGQGQETQYF
TRBJ2-3	-	-	TRBV20-1	TGCAGTGCTAGGAAGCCCGGTAGAGCGTCCACAGATACGCAGTATTTT	CSARKPGRASTDTQYF
TRBJ2-5	-	-	TRBV10-3	TGTGCCATCAGTGGACAGCAAAAAGAGACCCAGTACTTC	CAISGQQKETQYF
TRBJ1-3	-	-	TRBV3-1	TGTGCCAGCAGCCAACTTACGGTCGGAAACACCATATATTTT	CASSQLTVGNTIYF
TRBJ2-7	-	-	TRBV2	TGTGCCAGCAAAGAGACCGTCCCTAGGAGCTCCTACGAGCAGTACTTC	CASKETVPRSSYEQYF
TRBJ1-1	-	-	TRBV15	TGTGCCACCAGCAGGGGACAAATGAACACTGAAGCTTTCTTT	CATSRGQMNTEAFF
TRBJ2-7	TRBD2	-	TRBV7-8	TGTGCCAGCAGCTCGACCGGTCTAGCGGGAGTCGGCGAGCAGTACTTC	CASSSTGLAGVGEQYF
TRBJ2-7	-	few	TRBV11-2	TGTGCCAGCAGAGAACCCGGTGGTTCGGGATACGAGCAGTACTTC	CASREPGGSGYEQYF
TRBJ1-2	TRBD1	-	TRBV4-1	TGCGCCAGCAGCCCTGACAGGGACTATTATGGCTACACCTTC	CASSPDRDYYGYTF
TRBJ1-5	-	-	TRBV4-1	TGCGCCAGCAGCCAAGGCGTTCCGGGACTGTCTGAGGAGCCCCAGCATTTT	CASSQGVPGLSEEPQHF
TRBJ1-2	TRBD1	-	TRBV5-4	TGTGCCAGCAGCCCCGACCCCACAGGGGGAAGAGCCTACACCTTC	CASSPDPTGGRAYTF
TRBJ2-5	-	-	TRBV5-4	TGTGCCAGCAGCTTTAAAGGGGTGCAAGAGACCCAGTACTTC	CASSFKGVQETQYF
TRBJ1-2	-	-	TRBV10-2	TGCGCCAGCAGTGAATCGAGGGAGGGCTACACCTTC	CASSESREGYTF
TRBJ1-2	-	-	TRBV6-5	TGTGCCAGCAGTTACGCGGTGAACTATGGCTACACCTTC	CASSYAVNYGYTF
TRBJ2-7	-	few	TRBV5-4	TGTGCCAGCAGTAGATCCGGACTGGATGGGGAGCAGTACTTC	CASSRSGLDGEQYF